This T cell receptor (beta chain) was observed in a study of tumor-infiltrating lymphocytes in oesophageal squamous cell carcinoma. This clonotype was counted many times. Each CDR3 protein gets one entry after TCRdb re-called the PCR reads with MiXCR. Of 6,000 to 6,500 distinct CDR3 sequences in the sample, roughly 15% were seen once. Germline lookup yields CDR1 SGHRS and CDR2 YFSETQ. CDR3 length equals 15 residues. Deletions cut 2 bases from V and 0 bases from J, with 12 bases between. The chain carries TRBV5-1 and TRBJ2-7; D not resolved. The clonotype originates from a male donor with esophageal squamous cell carcinoma. The specimen was esophageal tumor tissue. CDR3 in amino acids: CASSFGVQVSYEQYF. CDR3 in DNA: TGCGCCAGCAGCTTTGGCGTTCAGGTCTCCTACGAGCAGTACTTC.